The 30 T cell receptor beta chains below were found in one sample sequenced in a study of blood T cell repertoires in COVID-19. Profiling relied on immunoSEQ multiplex PCR, and the TCRdb table lists in-frame clones only, not all of them. Here the sample spans around 83,000 clones, 70% to 90% being singletons. What was sequenced was peripheral blood. These receptors all come from a man at least 80 years old with active or convalescent COVID-19.

V usage is TRBV27 and J usage is TRBJ2-7; 8 nucleotides line up with TRBD1. Germline V gives CDR1 MNHEY, CDR2 SMNVEV (reference sequence). The CDR3 loop spans 14 amino acids. The ends lost 5 bases at V and 3 bases at J; junction bases unmatched: 6. CDR3 sequence (DNA): TGTGCCAGCAGTCCCAAAGACAGGGGCTACGAGCAGTACGTC. This encodes CASSPKDRGYEQYV.

The J gene is TRBJ2-7, the V gene TRBV27, with 8 bases lining up with TRBD1. Germline trimming cut 5 bases from V and 1 base from J; bases unmatched to any gene: 7. CDR1 and CDR2 from the germline V gene are MNHEY and SMNVEV (reference sequence). CDR3 length: 15 residues. In DNA, the CDR3 is TGTGCCAGCAGTCCCGGGACAGGAGCATCCTACGAGCAGTACGTC. Protein product: CASSPGTGASYEQYV.

The chain carries TRBV24-1 and TRBJ1-2; maybe TRBD1 (6 bases). CDR1 KGHDR and CDR2 SFDVKD come from the germline V gene. The CDR3 contains 13 residues. Trimming took off 8 bases at V and 3 bases at J, with 12 bases between the two ends. CDR3 coding DNA: TGTGCCACCAACTCAGGGGTAGACTATGGCTACACCTTC. This encodes CATNSGVDYGYTF.

The chain joins TRBV6-5 to TRBJ1-2; weak D call: TRBD1 (6 bases). V lost 10 bases and J lost 3, with 9 bases in between. CDR1 and CDR2 from the germline V gene are MNHEY and SVGAGI. There are 11 residues in the CDR3. CDR3 loop: CATYRDYGYTF. The CDR3 region has the DNA TGTGCCACCTACAGGGACTATGGCTACACCTTC.

The chain is built from TRBV28 and TRBJ2-7, with a possible D match to TRBD2 (7 bases). The CDR3 is 12 residues long. Germline lookup yields CDR1 MDHEN and CDR2 SYDVKM. The CDR3 DNA follows: TGTGCCAGCAGTGGGGGGGGGCAGCTCGCAAACGTC. This sequence encodes CASSGGGQLANV.

For the CDR3, the DNA is TGTGCCAGCAGCCGCAGGGGGATAGAGACCCAGTACTTC. Translated: CASSRRGIETQYF. The gene calls are TRBV3-1 (or the pseudogene TRBV3-2) and TRBJ2-5; 7 positions match TRBD1. This CDR3 contains 13 residues. The V and J ends lost 4 bases and 4 bases, in that order; junction bases with no gene match: 3. Germline CDR1 is LGHDT and CDR2 is YNNKEL (reference sequence).

The sample holds a few counts of this clone. The chain carries TRBV18 and TRBJ1-4; D may be TRBD1 (5 bases). Germline V CDR1 and CDR2: KGHSH, LQKENI. V shed 5 bases and J shed 4 bases, with 8 bases lying between them. The CDR3 consists of 13 residues. The CDR3 spells CASSSGINEKLFF. The CDR3, as DNA: TGTGCCAGCTCATCAGGGATTAATGAAAAACTGTTTTTT.

CDR3 sequence (DNA): TGTGCCAGCAGCTCCTTTTGGGGGGGCAGCTATGGCTACACCTTC. Protein: CASSSFWGGSYGYTF. J is TRBJ1-2 and V is TRBV11-2; D possibly corresponds to TRBD1 (6 bases). V gave up 4 bases and J gave up 4 bases, with 16 bases separating them. The CDR3 length is 15 residues. The V gene's germline CDR1 is SGHAT and CDR2 FQNNGV.

The V gene is TRBV11-3, the J gene TRBJ1-1; D remains ambiguous. Germline V gene sequence: CDR1 SGHNT, CDR2 YENEEA. Trimming left V 3 bases short and J 1 base short, with 3 bases between. CDR3 length: 12 amino acids. The CDR3 coding sequence is TGTGCCAGCAGCTTCGGGAACACTGAAGCTTTCTTT. Its protein product is CASSFGNTEAFF.

The chain has TRBV6-1 and TRBJ2-7; 11 bases are a match to TRBD1. Germline V lookup: CDR1 MNHNS, CDR2 SASEGT. Trimming at V came to 2 bases and at J to 6 bases, leaving 9 bases not matched to a gene. The CDR3 sequence is 16 residues long. Here the CDR3 reads CASSEWTGGPNFEQYV. CDR3 DNA: TGTGCCAGCAGTGAATGGACAGGGGGCCCCAATTTCGAGCAGTACGTC.

This chain connects TRBV4-1 to TRBJ2-1, with 9 bases fitting TRBD2. With V trimmed by 2 bases and J by 4 bases, 3 bases remained unmatched. Germline lookup yields CDR1 MGHRA and CDR2 YSYEKL. The CDR3 has 15 amino acids. CDR3 loop: CASSQSSGVYNEQFF. Here the CDR3 DNA reads TGCGCCAGCAGCCAATCTAGCGGGGTGTACAATGAGCAGTTCTTC.

The chain links TRBV2 to TRBJ1-5, with 7 nucleotides matching TRBD1. Losses at the gene ends were 4 bases for V and 6 bases for J; bases not matched to a gene: 6. The CDR3 length is 14 residues. From germline, CDR1 is SNHLY and CDR2 FYNNEI. The CDR3 sequence is CASSGGQVGQPQHF. As DNA, the CDR3 is TGTGCCAGCAGTGGAGGACAGGTGGGTCAGCCCCAGCATTTT.

The CDR3 spells CAWSVSGTSGTTETQYF. In DNA form, the CDR3 reads TGTGCCTGGAGTGTTTCCGGGACTAGCGGCACTACCGAGACCCAGTACTTC. The chain carries TRBV30 and TRBJ2-5; 11 bases are shared with TRBD2. The junction had 11 bases not matched to a gene; V was cut back by 0 bases and J by 5 bases. This CDR3 contains 17 residues. The germline V gene encodes CDR1 GTSNPN and CDR2 SVGIG (reference sequence). The full variable domain, rest sourced from reference TRBV30 and TRBJ2-5, is SQTIHQWPATLVQPVGSPLSLECTVEGTSNPNLYWYRQAAGRGLQLLFYSVGIGQISSEVPQNLSASRPQDRQFILSSKKLLLSDSGFYLCAWSVSGTSGTTETQYFGPGTRLLVL.

The table lists this clone with a few counts. This chain uses TRBV28 with TRBJ1-5; possible D gene TRBD1, 6 bases. Germline CDR1 MDHEN, CDR2 SYDVKM. The CDR3 has 15 amino acids. The germline V and J ends were trimmed by 6 bases and 1 base, with 13 bases remaining between them. CDR3 bases: TGTGCCAGCAGGGACTTAAGGGGGAGCAATCAGCCCCAGCATTTT. It translates to CASRDLRGSNQPQHF.

J is TRBJ2-3 and V is TRBV2, with 10 bases matching TRBD2. Per germline, CDR1 SNHLY and CDR2 FYNNEI. CDR3 length equals 17 residues. V was pared by 7 bases and J by 0 bases, with 10 bases of the junction left unmatched. The CDR3, as DNA: TGTGCCAGCACCCCCAGCGGGAGGGCGGTTAGCACAGATACGCAGTATTTT. Amino acid sequence: CASTPSGRAVSTDTQYF.

This clone came up once. The chain uses TRBV18 and TRBJ2-4; D is perhaps TRBD2 (6 bases). Per the germline V gene, CDR1 is KGHSH and CDR2 is LQKENI. The CDR3 consists of 16 residues. With 3 bases removed from V and 0 bases from J, the gap between germline ends came to 12 bases. CDR3 sequence (DNA): TGTGCCAGCTCACCTACAGGACTACTAGCCAAAAACATTCAGTACTTC. Translating gives CASSPTGLLAKNIQYF.

This clone was found once. CDR3 loop: CASRTTSGGLDEQFF. DNA of the CDR3: TGTGCCAGTAGAACTACTAGCGGGGGGCTTGATGAGCAGTTCTTC. This chain uses TRBV19 with TRBJ2-1, with TRBD2 matching over 12 bases. CDR1 is LNHDA and CDR2 is SQIVND in the germline V gene (reference sequence). The CDR3 sequence is 15 residues long. The ends lost 6 bases at V and 8 bases at J; junction bases unmatched: 8.

This chain joins TRBV29-1 and TRBJ1-5, with D uncertain. The CDR3 is made up of 12 amino acids. V lost 5 bases to trimming and J lost 3 bases, with 8 bases between them. The V gene's germline CDR1 is SQVTM and CDR2 ANQGSEA. CDR3 protein: CSVRQSNQPQHF. The CDR3 coding sequence is TGCAGCGTTCGCCAGTCCAATCAGCCCCAGCATTTT.

The CDR3 reads CSVEKGQGILTNEKLFF. In nucleotides, the CDR3 is TGCAGCGTTGAAAAGGGACAGGGGATATTAACTAATGAAAAACTGTTTTTT. The chain has TRBV29-1 and TRBJ1-4; 10 bases fit TRBD1. Germline CDR1 reads SQVTM; CDR2 reads ANQGSEA. This CDR3 spans 17 amino acids. Unmatched junction bases numbered 7, after V lost 2 bases and J lost 1 base.

The chain uses TRBV5-1 and TRBJ1-1; D is possibly TRBD1 (6 bases). Germline values: CDR1 SGHRS, CDR2 YFSETQ. Trimming removed 0 bases at V and 4 bases at J, with 10 bases between. The CDR3 extends over 14 amino acids. Written as DNA, the CDR3 is TGCGCCAGCAGCTTGGTGGGGGCGCCCACTGAAGCTTTCTTT. Translating it yields CASSLVGAPTEAFF.

V gene TRBV7-2 combines with J gene TRBJ2-2; D gene unclear. The CDR3 totals 13 residues. V was clipped by 5 bases and J by 4 bases, with 8 bases between them. The germline CDR1 and CDR2 sequences are SGHTA and FQGNSA. CDR3 DNA sequence: TGTGCCAGCAGCACCCCGGGCACCGGGGAGCTGTTTTTT. Amino acids: CASSTPGTGELFF.

The chain uses TRBV7-2 and TRBJ1-1; a possible D gene is TRBD1 (5 bases). Trimming took off 5 bases at V and 5 bases at J, with 18 bases between the two ends. The germline gives CDR1 SGHTA, CDR2 FQGNSA. This CDR3 is 15 amino acids long. The CDR3 reads CASSPWRGVGTEAFF. CDR3 sequence (DNA): TGTGCCAGCAGCCCTTGGAGGGGCGTTGGAACTGAAGCTTTCTTT.

V is TRBV6-6 and J is TRBJ2-1; 10 bases are shared with TRBD2. Losses at the gene ends were 6 bases for V and 0 bases for J; bases not matched to a gene: 2. CDR3 length: 15 residues. Germline CDR1 is MNHNY and CDR2 is SVGAGI (reference sequence). The CDR3 nucleotides are TGTGCCAGCAGCCTAGCGGGAGTCTCCTACAATGAGCAGTTCTTC. Its translation: CASSLAGVSYNEQFF.

The V call is TRBV9, the J call TRBJ1-2, with TRBD1 matching 8 bases. The CDR3 covers 13 residues. Germline CDR1 SGDLS, CDR2 YYNGEE. J lost 8 bases, V lost 5 bases, and 8 bases had no gene match. In nucleotides, the CDR3 is TGTGCCAGCAGGGACAGGGAAAACGTAGGCTACACCTTC. As protein: CASRDRENVGYTF.

The chain is built from TRBV2 and TRBJ1-5; tentative D call: TRBD1 (6 bases). This CDR3 contains 15 residues. V lost 4 bases and J lost 2, with 12 bases in between. Germline values: CDR1 SNHLY, CDR2 FYNNEI. The CDR3, as DNA: TGTGCCAGCAGTGGGGCAGGGGTTGGCAATCAGCCCCAGCATTTT. Translated: CASSGAGVGNQPQHF.

This chain connects TRBV27 to TRBJ2-1; 7 bases align to TRBD2. The J segment lost 9 bases and the V segment lost 6 bases, leaving 11 bases of the junction unmatched. Per germline, CDR1 MNHEY and CDR2 SMNVEV (reference sequence). The CDR3 has 14 amino acids. This CDR3 reads CASSLGGIRTEQFF. For the CDR3, the DNA is TGTGCCAGCAGCTTGGGGGGGATTAGGACTGAGCAGTTCTTC.

This chain uses TRBV7-9 with TRBJ1-1; D is possibly TRBD1 (6 bases). The CDR3 extends over 13 amino acids. The germline V and J ends were trimmed by 0 bases and 11 bases, with 13 bases remaining between them. The germline gives CDR1 SEHNR, CDR2 FQNEAQ (reference sequence). The CDR3 DNA follows: TGTGCCAGCAGCTTAGCCGAACAGGGACGGGCTTTCTTT. Translated: CASSLAEQGRAFF.

The rearrangement uses TRBV3-1 (or the pseudogene TRBV3-2) and TRBJ2-4, with TRBD2 matching 7 bases. The length of the CDR3 is 15 residues. V dropped 5 bases and J dropped 3; count of bases not matched to a gene: 7. Germline CDR1 and CDR2: LGHDT and YNNKEL (reference sequence). CDR3 DNA: TGTGCCAGCAGCGTTCCGGGCGGGGGCAAAAACATTCAGTACTTC. It encodes CASSVPGGGKNIQYF.

The rearrangement uses TRBV11-1 and TRBJ2-7; TRBD1 matches at 8 bases. The CDR3 has 16 residues. Trimming at V came to 1 base and at J to 5 bases, leaving 10 bases not matched to a gene. Germline loops: CDR1 SGHAT, CDR2 FQDESV (reference sequence). The CDR3 reads CASSLGDRTRMDEQYV. CDR3 coding DNA: TGTGCCAGCAGCTTAGGGGACAGGACCCGAATGGACGAGCAGTACGTC.

V usage is TRBV6-6 and J usage is TRBJ2-3; tentative D call: TRBD1 (5 bases). This CDR3 has 11 residues. Germline V gene sequence: CDR1 MNHNY, CDR2 SVGAGI (reference sequence). V lost 8 bases and J 6 bases, leaving 9 bases between the germline ends. CDR3 protein: CASLAGDTQYF. The CDR3 region has the DNA TGTGCCAGCCTGGCAGGGGATACGCAGTATTTT.